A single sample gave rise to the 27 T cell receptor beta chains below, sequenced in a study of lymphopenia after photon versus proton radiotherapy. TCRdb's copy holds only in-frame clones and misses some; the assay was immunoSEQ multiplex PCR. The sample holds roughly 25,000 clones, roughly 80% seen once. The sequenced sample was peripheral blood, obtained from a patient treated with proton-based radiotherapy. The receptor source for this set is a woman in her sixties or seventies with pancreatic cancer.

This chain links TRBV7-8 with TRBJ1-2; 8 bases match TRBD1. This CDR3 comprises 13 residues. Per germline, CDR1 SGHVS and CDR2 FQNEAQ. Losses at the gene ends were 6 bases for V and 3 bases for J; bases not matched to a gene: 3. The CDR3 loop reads CASRLGQDYGYTF. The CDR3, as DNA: TGTGCCAGCAGGCTGGGACAGGACTATGGCTACACCTTC. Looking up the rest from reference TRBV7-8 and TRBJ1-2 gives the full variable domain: GAGVSQSPRYKVAKRGQDVALRCDPISGHVSLFWYQQALGQGPEFLTYFQNEAQLDKSGLPSDRFFAERPEGSVSTLKIQRTQQEDSAVYLCASRLGQDYGYTFGSGTRLTVV.

CDR3 region: CSPKTDVNEQFF. CDR3 in DNA: TGCAGCCCCAAGACAGACGTTAATGAGCAGTTCTTC. The chain has TRBV29-1 and TRBJ2-1; TRBD1 might be the D (5 bases). The CDR3 runs 12 residues. Trimming took off 8 bases at V and 7 bases at J, with 15 bases between the two ends. Per germline, CDR1 SQVTM and CDR2 ANQGSEA.

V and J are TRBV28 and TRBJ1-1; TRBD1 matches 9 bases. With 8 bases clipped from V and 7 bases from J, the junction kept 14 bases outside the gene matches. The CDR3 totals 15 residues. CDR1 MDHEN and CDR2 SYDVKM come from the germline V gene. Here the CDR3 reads CASSLAGTGSIEAFF. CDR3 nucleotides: TGTGCCAGCTCCCTAGCCGGGACAGGGTCCATTGAAGCTTTCTTT.

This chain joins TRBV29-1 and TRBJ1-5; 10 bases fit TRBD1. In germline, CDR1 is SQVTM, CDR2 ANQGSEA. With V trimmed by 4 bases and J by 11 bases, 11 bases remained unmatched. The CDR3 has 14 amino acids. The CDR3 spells CSVGEGTGVRAQHF. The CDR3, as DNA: TGCAGCGTTGGGGAAGGGACAGGGGTTCGCGCCCAGCATTTT. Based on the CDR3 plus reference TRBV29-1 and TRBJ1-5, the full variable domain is SAVISQKPSRDICQRGTSLTIQCQVDSQVTMMFWYRQQPGQSLTLIATANQGSEATYESGFVIDKFPISRPNLTFSTLTVSNMSPEDSSIYLCSVGEGTGVRAQHFGDGTRLSIL.

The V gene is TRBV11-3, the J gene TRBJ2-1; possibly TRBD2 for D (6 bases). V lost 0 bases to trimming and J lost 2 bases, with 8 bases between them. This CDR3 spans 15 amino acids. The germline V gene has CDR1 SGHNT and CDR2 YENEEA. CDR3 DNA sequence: TGTGCCAGCAGCTTAGATAGCGGAACCTACAATGAGCAGTTCTTC. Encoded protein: CASSLDSGTYNEQFF.

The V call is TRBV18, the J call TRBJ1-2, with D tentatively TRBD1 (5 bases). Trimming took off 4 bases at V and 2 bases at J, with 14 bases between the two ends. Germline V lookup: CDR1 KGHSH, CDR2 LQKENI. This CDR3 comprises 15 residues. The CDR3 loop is CASSLGGEENYGYTF. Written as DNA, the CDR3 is TGTGCCAGCTCACTGGGAGGGGAGGAGAACTATGGCTACACCTTC.

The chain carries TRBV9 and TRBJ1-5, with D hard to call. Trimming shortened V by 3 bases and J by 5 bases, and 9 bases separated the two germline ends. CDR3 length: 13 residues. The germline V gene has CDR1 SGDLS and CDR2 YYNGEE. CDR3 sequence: CASSASTDQPQHF. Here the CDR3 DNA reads TGTGCCAGCAGCGCTTCGACCGATCAGCCCCAGCATTTT.

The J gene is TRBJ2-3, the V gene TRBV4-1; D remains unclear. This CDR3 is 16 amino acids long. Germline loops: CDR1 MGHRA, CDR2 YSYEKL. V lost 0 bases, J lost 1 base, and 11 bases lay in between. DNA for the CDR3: TGCGCCAGCAGCCAAGAAGCCGGGCTTGGCACAGATACGCAGTATTTT. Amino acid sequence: CASSQEAGLGTDTQYF.

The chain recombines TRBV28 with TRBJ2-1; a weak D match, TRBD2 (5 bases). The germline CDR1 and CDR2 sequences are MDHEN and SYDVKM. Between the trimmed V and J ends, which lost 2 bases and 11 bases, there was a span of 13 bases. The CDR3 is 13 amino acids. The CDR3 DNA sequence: TGTGCCAGCAGTTTAGGGTCACCGGGAAAGCAGTTCTTC. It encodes CASSLGSPGKQFF.

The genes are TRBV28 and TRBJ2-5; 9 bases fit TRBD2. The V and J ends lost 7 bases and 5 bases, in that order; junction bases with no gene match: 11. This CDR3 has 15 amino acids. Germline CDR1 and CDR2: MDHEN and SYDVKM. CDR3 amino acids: CASTPTSGSMETQYF. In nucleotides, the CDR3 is TGTGCCAGCACTCCTACTAGCGGGTCTATGGAGACCCAGTACTTC.

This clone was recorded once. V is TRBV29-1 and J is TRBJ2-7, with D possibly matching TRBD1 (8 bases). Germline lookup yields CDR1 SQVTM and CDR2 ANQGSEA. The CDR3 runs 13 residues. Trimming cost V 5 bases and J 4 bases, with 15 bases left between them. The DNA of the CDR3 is TGCAGCGTTACAACAGGGGGGGTATACGAGCAGTACTTC. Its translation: CSVTTGGVYEQYF.

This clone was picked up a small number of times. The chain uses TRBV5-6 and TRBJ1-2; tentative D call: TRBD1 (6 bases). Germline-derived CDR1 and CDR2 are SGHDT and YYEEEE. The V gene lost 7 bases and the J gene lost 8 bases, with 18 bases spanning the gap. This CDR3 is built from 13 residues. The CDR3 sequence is CASSGGATIGYTF. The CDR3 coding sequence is TGTGCCAGCTCCGGGGGCGCTACTATAGGCTACACCTTC.

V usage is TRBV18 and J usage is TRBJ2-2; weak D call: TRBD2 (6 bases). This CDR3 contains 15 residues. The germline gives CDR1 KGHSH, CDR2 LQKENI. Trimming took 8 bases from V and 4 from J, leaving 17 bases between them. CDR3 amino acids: CASTAMEGITGELFF. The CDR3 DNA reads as TGTGCCAGCACTGCGATGGAGGGGATCACCGGGGAGCTGTTTTTT.

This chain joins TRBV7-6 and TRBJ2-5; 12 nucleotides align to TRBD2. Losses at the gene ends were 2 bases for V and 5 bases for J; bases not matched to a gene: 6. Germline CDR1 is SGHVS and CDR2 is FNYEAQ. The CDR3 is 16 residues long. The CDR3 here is CASSLSSGRAGETQYF. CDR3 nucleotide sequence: TGTGCCAGCAGCTTATCTAGCGGGAGGGCCGGGGAGACCCAGTACTTC.

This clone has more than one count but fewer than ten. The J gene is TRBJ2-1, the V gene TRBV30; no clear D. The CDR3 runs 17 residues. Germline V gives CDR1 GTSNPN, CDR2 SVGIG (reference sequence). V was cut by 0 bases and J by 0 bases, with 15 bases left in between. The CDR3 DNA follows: TGTGCCTGGAGTGTATTAGGGCAGACAAGCTCCTACAATGAGCAGTTCTTC. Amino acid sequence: CAWSVLGQTSSYNEQFF. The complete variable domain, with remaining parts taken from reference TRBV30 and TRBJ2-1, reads SQTIHQWPATLVQPVGSPLSLECTVEGTSNPNLYWYRQAAGRGLQLLFYSVGIGQISSEVPQNLSASRPQDRQFILSSKKLLLSDSGFYLCAWSVLGQTSSYNEQFFGPGTRLTVL.

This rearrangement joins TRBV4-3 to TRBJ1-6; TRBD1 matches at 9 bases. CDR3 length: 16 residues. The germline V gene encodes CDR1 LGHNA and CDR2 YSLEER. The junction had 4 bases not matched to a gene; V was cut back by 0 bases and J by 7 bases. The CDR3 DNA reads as TGCGCCAGCAGCCAAGAGAGGGGACAGGGAAATTCACCCCTCCACTTT. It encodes CASSQERGQGNSPLHF.

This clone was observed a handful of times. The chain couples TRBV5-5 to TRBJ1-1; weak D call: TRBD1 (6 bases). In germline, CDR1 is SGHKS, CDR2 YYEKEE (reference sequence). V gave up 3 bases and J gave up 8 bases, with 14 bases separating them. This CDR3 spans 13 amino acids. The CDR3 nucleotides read TGTGCCAGCAGCTACCCTCGGGGGGCGGAAGCTTTCTTT. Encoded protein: CASSYPRGAEAFF.

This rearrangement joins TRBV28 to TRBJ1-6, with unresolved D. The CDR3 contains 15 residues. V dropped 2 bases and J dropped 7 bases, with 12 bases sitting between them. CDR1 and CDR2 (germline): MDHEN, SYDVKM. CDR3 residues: CASSLGPRRNSPLHF. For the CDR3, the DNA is TGTGCCAGCAGTTTAGGCCCCCGGCGAAATTCACCCCTCCACTTT.

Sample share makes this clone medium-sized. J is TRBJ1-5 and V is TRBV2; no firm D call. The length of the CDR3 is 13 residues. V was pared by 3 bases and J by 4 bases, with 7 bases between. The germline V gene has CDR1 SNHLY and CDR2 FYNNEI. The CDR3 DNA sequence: TGTGCCAGCAGTGAGGGGTTGAATCAGCCCCAGCATTTT. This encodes CASSEGLNQPQHF.

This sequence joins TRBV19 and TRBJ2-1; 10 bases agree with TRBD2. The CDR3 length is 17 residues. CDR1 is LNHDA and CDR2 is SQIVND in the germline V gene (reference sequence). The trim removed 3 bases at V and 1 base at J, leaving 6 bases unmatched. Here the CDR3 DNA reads TGTGCCAGTAGTATTCCTGGACTAGCGGAATCCTACAATGAGCAGTTCTTC. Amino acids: CASSIPGLAESYNEQFF.

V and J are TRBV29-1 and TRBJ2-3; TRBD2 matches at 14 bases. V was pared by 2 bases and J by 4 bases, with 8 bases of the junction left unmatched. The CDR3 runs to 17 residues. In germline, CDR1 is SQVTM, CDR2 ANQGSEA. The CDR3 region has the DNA TGCAGCGTTGAAATTTCCTCGGGACTAGCGGGGGCAGATACGCAGTATTTT. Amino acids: CSVEISSGLAGADTQYF.

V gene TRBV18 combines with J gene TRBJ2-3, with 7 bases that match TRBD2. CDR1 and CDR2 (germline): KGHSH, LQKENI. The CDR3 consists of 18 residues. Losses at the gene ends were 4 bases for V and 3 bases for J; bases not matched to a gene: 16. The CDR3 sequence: CASSLRPPWTSSTDTQYF. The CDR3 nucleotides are TGTGCCAGCTCACTCCGCCCCCCCTGGACTAGTTCGACAGATACGCAGTATTTT. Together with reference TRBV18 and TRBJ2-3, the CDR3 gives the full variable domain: NAGVMQNPRHLVRRRGQEARLRCSPMKGHSHVYWYRQLPEEGLKFMVYLQKENIIDESGMPKERFSAEFPKEGPSILRIQQVVRGDSAAYFCASSLRPPWTSSTDTQYFGPGTRLTVL.

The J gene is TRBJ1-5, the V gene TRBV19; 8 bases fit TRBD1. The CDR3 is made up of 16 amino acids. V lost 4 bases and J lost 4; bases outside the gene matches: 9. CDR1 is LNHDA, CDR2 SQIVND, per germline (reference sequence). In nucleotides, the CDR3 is TGTGCCAGTAGTAAGGGAGACAGGGGATTAAATCAGCCCCAGCATTTT. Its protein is CASSKGDRGLNQPQHF.

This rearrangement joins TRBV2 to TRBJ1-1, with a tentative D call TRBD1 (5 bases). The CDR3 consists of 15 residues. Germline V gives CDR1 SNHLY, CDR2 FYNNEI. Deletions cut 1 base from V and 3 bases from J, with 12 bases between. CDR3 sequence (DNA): TGTGCCAGCAGTGAAGGGACCGAGGGGTACACTGAAGCTTTCTTT. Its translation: CASSEGTEGYTEAFF.

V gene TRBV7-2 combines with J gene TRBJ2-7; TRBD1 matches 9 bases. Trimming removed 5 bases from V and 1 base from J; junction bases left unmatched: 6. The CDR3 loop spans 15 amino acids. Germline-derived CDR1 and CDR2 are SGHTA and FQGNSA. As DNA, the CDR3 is TGTGCCAGCAGCACCCGGGACAGGGTGTCCTACGAGCAGTACTTC. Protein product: CASSTRDRVSYEQYF.

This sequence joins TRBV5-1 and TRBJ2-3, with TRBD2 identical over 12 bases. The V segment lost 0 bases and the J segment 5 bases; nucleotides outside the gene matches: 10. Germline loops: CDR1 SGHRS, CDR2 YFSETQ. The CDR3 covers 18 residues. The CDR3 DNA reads TGCGCCAGCAGCTTGGGTCTAGCGGGAGGGCCTCATATAGATACGCAGTATTTT. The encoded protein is CASSLGLAGGPHIDTQYF.

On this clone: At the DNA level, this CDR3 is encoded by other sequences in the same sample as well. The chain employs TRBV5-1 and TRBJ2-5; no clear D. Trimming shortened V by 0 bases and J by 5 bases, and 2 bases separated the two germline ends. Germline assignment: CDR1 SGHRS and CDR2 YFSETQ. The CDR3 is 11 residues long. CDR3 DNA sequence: TGCGCCAGCAGCTTGGAGGAGACCCAGTACTTC. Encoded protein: CASSLEETQYF. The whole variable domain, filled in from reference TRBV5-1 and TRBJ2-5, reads KAGVTQTPRYLIKTRGQQVTLSCSPISGHRSVSWYQQTPGQGLQFLFEYFSETQRNKGNFPGRFSGRQFSNSRSEMNVSTLELGDSALYLCASSLEETQYFGPGTRLLVL.